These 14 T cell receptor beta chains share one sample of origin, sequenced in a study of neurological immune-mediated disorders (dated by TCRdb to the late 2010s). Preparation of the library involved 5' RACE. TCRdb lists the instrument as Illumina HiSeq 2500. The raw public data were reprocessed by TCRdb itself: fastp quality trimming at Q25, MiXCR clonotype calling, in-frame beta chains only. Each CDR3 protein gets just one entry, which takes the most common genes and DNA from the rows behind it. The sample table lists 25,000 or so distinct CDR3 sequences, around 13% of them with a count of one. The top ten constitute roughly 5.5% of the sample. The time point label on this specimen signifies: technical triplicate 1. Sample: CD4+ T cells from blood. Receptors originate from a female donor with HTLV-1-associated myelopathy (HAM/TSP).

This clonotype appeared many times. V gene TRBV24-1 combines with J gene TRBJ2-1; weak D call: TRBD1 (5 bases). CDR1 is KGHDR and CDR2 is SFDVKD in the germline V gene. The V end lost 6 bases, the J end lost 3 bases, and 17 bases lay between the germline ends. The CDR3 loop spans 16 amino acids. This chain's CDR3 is CATSKMSSRDYNEQFF. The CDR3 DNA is TGTGCCACCAGTAAAATGTCTTCCAGGGACTACAATGAGCAGTTCTTC.

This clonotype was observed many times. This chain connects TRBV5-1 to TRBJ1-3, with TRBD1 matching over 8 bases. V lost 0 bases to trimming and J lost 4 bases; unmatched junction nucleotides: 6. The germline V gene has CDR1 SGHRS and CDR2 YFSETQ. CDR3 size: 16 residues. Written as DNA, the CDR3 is TGCGCCAGCAGCTTGGATAGCAGGGGGCCCGGAAACACCATATATTTT. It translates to CASSLDSRGPGNTIYF. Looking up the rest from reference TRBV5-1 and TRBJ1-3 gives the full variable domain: KAGVTQTPRYLIKTRGQQVTLSCSPISGHRSVSWYQQTPGQGLQFLFEYFSETQRNKGNFPGRFSGRQFSNSRSEMNVSTLELGDSALYLCASSLDSRGPGNTIYFGEGSWLTVV.

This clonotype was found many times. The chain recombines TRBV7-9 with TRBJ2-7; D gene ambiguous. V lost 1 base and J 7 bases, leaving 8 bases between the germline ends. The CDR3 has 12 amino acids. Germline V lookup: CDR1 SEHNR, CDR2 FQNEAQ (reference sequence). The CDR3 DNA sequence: TGTGCCAGCAGCTTAGGGCAGGAAGAGCAGTACTTC. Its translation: CASSLGQEEQYF.

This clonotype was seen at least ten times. DNA for the CDR3: TGTGCCAGCAGTTACCGGGACAGGGGTTCCGAGCAGTACTTC. Translation: CASSYRDRGSEQYF. The V call is TRBV6-5, the J call TRBJ2-7, with 10 bases aligning to TRBD1. V dropped 2 bases and J dropped 6; count of bases not matched to a gene: 4. CDR3 length: 14 residues. Looked up from germline, CDR1 is MNHEY and CDR2 is SVGAGI.

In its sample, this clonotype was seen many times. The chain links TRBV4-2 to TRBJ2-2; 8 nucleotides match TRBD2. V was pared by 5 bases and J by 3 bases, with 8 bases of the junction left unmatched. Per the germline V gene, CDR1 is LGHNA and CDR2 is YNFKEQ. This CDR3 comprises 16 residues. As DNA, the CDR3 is TGTGCCAGCAGCGCCGAAAGCGGGAGTTACACCGGGGAGCTGTTTTTT. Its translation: CASSAESGSYTGELFF.

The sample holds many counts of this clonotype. The DNA for the CDR3 is TGTGCCATCAGTGAGGAGGGGAATGGTTACAATGAGCAGTTCTTC. Protein sequence: CAISEEGNGYNEQFF. The chain recombines TRBV10-3 with TRBJ2-1; TRBD1 or TRBD2 may be the D gene (5 bases each). V gave up 2 bases and J gave up 4 bases, with 12 bases separating them. The CDR3 totals 15 residues. CDR1 is ENHRY, CDR2 SYGVKD, per germline.

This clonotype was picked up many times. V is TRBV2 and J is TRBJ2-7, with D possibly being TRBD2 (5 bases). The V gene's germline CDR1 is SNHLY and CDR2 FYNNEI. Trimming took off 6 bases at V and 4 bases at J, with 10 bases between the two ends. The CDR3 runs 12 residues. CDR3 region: CASSGVGYEQYF. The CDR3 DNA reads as TGTGCCAGCAGCGGGGTGGGTTACGAGCAGTACTTC. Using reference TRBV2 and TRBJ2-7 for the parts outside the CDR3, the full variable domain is EPEVTQTPSHQVTQMGQEVILRCVPISNHLYFYWYRQILGQKVEFLVSFYNNEISEKSEIFDDQFSVERPDGSNFTLKIRSTKLEDSAMYFCASSGVGYEQYFGPGTRLTVT.

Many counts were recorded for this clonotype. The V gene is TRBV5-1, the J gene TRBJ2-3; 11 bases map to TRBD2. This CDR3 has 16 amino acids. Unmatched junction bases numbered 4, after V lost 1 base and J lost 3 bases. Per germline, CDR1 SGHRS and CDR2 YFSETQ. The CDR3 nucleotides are TGCGCCAGCAGCTTGTTAGCGGGAGGGCGAACAGATACGCAGTATTTT. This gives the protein CASSLLAGGRTDTQYF.

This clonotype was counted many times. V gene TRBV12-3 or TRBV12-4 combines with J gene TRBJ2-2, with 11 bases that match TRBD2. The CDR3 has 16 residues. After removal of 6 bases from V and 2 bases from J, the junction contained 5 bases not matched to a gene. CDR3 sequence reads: CASSRGTSGNTGELFF. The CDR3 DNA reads TGTGCCAGCAGCAGGGGGACTAGCGGAAACACCGGGGAGCTGTTTTTT.

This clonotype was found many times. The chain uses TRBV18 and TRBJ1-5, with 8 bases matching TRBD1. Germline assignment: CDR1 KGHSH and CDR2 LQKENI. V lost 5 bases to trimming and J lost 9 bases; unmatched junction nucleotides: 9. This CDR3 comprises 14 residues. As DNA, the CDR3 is TGTGCCAGCTCAAGATCGGGACAGGATTGGCCCCAGCATTTT. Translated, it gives CASSRSGQDWPQHF.

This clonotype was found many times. CDR3 region: CSAHLPGNNEKLFF. In DNA, the CDR3 is TGCAGTGCTCACCTTCCAGGGAATAATGAAAAACTGTTTTTT. The chain has TRBV20-1 and TRBJ1-4, with D maybe TRBD1 (5 bases). Germline CDR1 DFQATT, CDR2 SNEGSKA (reference sequence). The CDR3 runs to 14 residues. Trimming shortened V by 5 bases and J by 4 bases, and 14 bases separated the two germline ends.

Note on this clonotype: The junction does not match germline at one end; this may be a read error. CDR3: CASSYQTLSDYNSPIHF. The CDR3 DNA is TGTGCCAGCAGCTACCAGACCCTTTCGGACTATAATTCACCCATCCACTTT. This chain joins TRBV12-3 or TRBV12-4 and TRBJ1-6; D not certain. This CDR3 is built from 17 residues.

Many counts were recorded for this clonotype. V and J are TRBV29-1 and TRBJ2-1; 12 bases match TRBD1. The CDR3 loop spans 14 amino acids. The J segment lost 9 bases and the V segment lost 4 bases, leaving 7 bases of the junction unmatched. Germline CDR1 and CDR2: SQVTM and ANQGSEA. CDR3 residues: CSVATGTGGSEQFF. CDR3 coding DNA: TGCAGCGTTGCGACCGGGACAGGGGGCAGTGAGCAGTTCTTC.

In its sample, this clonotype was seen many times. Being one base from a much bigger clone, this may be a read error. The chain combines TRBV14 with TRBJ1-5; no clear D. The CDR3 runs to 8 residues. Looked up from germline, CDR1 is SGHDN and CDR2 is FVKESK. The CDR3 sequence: CASTPHHF. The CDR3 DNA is TGTGCCAGCACGCCCCATCATTTT.